A single T cell receptor beta chain is shown here with its context. This entry comes from a study of cytomegalovirus exposure and HLA in healthy donors. Primers included in the PCR were 60 Vbeta and 13 Jbeta primers. TCRdb's table, derived via immunoSEQ multiplex PCR, lists solely in-frame clones and lacks some. Recorded for this sample: nearly 200,000 clones. Sequenced material: PBMCs. The source of this sequence is a boy younger than 18 in good health and CMV-seronegative.

The DNA for the CDR3 is TGTGCCTGGAGCGGGGGTTATAATTCACCCCTCCACTTT. The encoded protein is CAWSGGYNSPLHF. The chain carries TRBV30 and TRBJ1-6, with D perhaps TRBD1 (5 bases). The V end was cut by 3 bases, the J end by 4 bases, with 7 bases between. The CDR3 length is 13 residues. CDR1 is GTSNPN and CDR2 is SVGIG in the germline V gene (reference sequence).